This note documents a single T cell receptor (beta chain) sequence. These data originate in a study of early T cells in non-severe SARS-CoV-2 infection. CDR3 size: 13 residues. Trimming pared 5 bases from V and 4 bases from J, leaving 11 bases between. Germline V gene lookup returns CDR1 SGHAT and CDR2 FQNNGV. TCRdb recomputed calls from the 5' RACE reads with MiXCR, one row per CDR3 protein. This sample has some 77,000 distinct CDR3 sequences, with roughly an eighth found just once. The chain recombines TRBV11-2 with TRBJ1-1; no firm D call. This sample comprised whole blood, obtained at baseline. The sequence was collected from an adult who was a healthcare worker with PCR-confirmed SARS-CoV-2 infection or an uninfected control (not recorded which). The donor label of this sample is uncertain. CDR3 coding DNA: TGTGCCAGCAGCCCCCGACGAGGCACTGAAGCTTTCTTT. Protein product: CASSPRRGTEAFF.